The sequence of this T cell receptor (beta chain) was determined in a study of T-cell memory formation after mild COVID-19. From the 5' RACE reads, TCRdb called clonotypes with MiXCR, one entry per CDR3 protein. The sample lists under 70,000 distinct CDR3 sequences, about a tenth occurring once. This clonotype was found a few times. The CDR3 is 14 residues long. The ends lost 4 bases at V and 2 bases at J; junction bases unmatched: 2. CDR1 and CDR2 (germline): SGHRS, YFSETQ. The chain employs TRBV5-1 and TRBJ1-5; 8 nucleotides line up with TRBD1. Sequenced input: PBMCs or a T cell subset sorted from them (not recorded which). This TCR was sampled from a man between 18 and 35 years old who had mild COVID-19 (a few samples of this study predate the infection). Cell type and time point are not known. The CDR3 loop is CASSPGQGNQPQHF. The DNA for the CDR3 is TGCGCCAGCAGCCCGGGACAGGGCAATCAGCCCCAGCATTTT.